This T cell receptor beta chain originates from a study of blood T cell repertoires in COVID-19. The protocol was immunoSEQ multiplex PCR, while the TCRdb copy is restricted to in-frame clones and leaves out a portion. The sample has 360,000 or so clones; approximately 89% are singletons. The junction had 8 bases not matched to a gene; V was cut back by 4 bases and J by 4 bases. The germline gives CDR1 SGHRS, CDR2 YFSETQ. The CDR3 spans 15 residues. J is TRBJ2-1 and V is TRBV5-1, with 7 bases that match TRBD1. The sequencing sample was made of peripheral blood. This TCR derives from a woman aged 55-69 years with COVID-19, enrolled during active disease. The CDR3 region has the DNA TGCGCCAGCAGCCTCGGGACAGATTATTACAATGAGCAGTTCTTC. Its translation: CASSLGTDYYNEQFF.